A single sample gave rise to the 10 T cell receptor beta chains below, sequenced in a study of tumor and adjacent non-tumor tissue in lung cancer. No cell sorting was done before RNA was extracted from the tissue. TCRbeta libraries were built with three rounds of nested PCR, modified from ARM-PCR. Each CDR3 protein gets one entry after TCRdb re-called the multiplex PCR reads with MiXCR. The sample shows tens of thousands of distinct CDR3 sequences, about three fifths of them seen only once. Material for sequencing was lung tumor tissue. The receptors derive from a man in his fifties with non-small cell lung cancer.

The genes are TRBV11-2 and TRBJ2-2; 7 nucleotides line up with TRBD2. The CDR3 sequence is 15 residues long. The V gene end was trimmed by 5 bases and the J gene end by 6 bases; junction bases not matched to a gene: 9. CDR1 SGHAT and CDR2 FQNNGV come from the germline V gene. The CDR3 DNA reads TGTGCCAGCAGCAACCAAATACGGGAGGCCGGGGAGCTGTTTTTT. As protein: CASSNQIREAGELFF.

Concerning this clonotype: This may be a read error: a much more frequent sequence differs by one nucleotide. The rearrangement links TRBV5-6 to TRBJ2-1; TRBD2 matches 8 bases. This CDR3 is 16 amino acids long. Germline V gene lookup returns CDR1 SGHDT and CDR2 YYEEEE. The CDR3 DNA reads TGTACCAGCAGTTGGGGGGTAGCGGGACCCTACAATGAGCAGTTCTTC. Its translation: CTSSWGVAGPYNEQFF.

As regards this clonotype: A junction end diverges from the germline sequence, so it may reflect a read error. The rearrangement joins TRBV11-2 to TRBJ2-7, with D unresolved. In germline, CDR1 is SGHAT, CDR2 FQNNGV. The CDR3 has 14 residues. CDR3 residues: CASSTTTVSYEHYF. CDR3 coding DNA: TGTGCCAGCAGCACGACGACTGTCTCCTACGAGCACTACTTC.

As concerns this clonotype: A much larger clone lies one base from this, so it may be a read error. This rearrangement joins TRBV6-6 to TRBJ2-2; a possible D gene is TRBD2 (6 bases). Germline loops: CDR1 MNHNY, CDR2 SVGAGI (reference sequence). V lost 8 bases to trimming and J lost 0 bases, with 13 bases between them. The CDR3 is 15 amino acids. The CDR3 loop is CASAREISNTGELFF. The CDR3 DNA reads TGTGCCAGCGCACGGGAGATATCGAACACCGGGGAGCTGTTTTTT.

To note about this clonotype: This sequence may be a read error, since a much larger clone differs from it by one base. The CDR3 loop reads CASSRPTLWGGSADTQYF. The CDR3, as DNA: TGTGCCAGCAGCCGCCCTACTTTGTGGGGGGGATCGGCAGATACGCAGTATTTT. J is TRBJ2-3 and V is TRBV6-5, with 7 bases identical to TRBD2. Germline V gives CDR1 MNHEY, CDR2 SVGAGI. With 6 bases clipped from V and 4 bases from J, the junction kept 19 bases outside the gene matches. There are 18 residues in the CDR3.

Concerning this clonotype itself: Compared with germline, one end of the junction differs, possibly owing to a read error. The CDR3 reads CASSLQGATEASF. The CDR3 DNA sequence: TGTGCCAGCAGCTTACAGGGGGCCACTGAGGCTTCCTTT. This chain joins TRBV12-3 or TRBV12-4 and TRBJ1-1; 9 positions agree with TRBD1. The CDR3 spans 13 residues.

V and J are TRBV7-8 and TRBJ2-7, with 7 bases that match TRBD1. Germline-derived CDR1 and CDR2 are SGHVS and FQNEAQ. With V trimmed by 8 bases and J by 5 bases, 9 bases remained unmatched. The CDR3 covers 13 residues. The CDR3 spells CASGQGTEDEQYF. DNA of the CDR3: TGTGCCAGCGGCCAGGGGACAGAGGACGAGCAGTACTTC.

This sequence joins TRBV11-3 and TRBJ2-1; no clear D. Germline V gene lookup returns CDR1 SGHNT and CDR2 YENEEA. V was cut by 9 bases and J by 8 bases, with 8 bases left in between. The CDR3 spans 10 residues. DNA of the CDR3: TGTGCCAGAAGACTCCATGAGCAGTTCTTC. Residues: CARRLHEQFF.

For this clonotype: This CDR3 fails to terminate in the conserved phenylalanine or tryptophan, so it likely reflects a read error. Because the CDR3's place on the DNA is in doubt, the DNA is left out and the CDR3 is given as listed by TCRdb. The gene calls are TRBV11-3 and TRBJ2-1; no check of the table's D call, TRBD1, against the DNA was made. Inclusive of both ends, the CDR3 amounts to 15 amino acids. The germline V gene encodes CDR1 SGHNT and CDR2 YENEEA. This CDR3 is CANSLAGQAVNERFS.

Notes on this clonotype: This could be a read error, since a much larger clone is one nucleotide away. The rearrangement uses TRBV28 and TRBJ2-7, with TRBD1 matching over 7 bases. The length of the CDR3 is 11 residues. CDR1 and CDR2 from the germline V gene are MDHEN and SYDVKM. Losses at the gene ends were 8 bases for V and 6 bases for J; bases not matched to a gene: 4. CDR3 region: CASGQDCEQYF. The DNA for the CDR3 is TGTGCCAGCGGACAGGACTGCGAGCAGTACTTC.